This T cell receptor beta chain came from a study of shared clonotypes between healthy human individuals. Study findings and constraints: Generation probabilities of non-shared clonotypes were lower (relative to those shared by all four donors). Estimated richness was generally greater in naive than memory subsets.

A note on this clone: The antigen is unknown.

All of the donors resided in Nashville, Tennessee, and each was a Caucasian adult. A CD45RA+ naive subset and a CD45RA-negative memory subset were split from CD4+ cells. Libraries were prepared by immunoSEQ multiplex PCR; TCRdb keeps only in-frame clonotypes and omits some of them. The sample records approximately 350,000 clones, about 74% being singletons. The V gene lost 6 bases and the J gene lost 0 bases, with 6 bases spanning the gap. The germline CDR1 and CDR2 sequences are SGHTA and FQGNSA. The CDR3 is 13 residues long. Sequencing was carried out using memory CD4+ T cells sorted from blood. This sample's subset: CD45RA-negative fraction. The TCR comes from a man aged 30-40 years in good health. This chain joins TRBV7-2 and TRBJ1-5; D is ambiguous. The CDR3 sequence: CASRSNSNQPQHF. The CDR3 DNA reads as TGTGCCAGCAGGTCGAATAGCAATCAGCCCCAGCATTTT.